This T cell receptor (beta chain) was observed in a study of beta chain features in type 1 diabetes. In germline, CDR1 is GTSNPN, CDR2 SVGIG (reference sequence). This CDR3 comprises 11 residues. The V and J ends lost 4 bases and 6 bases respectively, with 9 bases between them. This clone was counted a few times. The entirety of the isolated RNA underwent reverse transcription, so expressed TCRB transcripts were sequenced. Clones were read by immunoSEQ multiplex PCR, and TCRdb kept only the in-frame ones, dropping some. The repertoire holds about 300,000 clones, 8% seen once, with roughly 1% in the top ten.

The chain joins TRBV30 to TRBJ1-2; tentative D call: TRBD1 (5 bases). The sequencing sample was made of central memory CD4+ T cells from blood. The receptor's source is a woman aged 18-29 years in good health. CDR3 in amino acids: CAWTGIHGYTF. The DNA of the CDR3 is TGTGCCTGGACAGGGATCCATGGCTACACCTTC.